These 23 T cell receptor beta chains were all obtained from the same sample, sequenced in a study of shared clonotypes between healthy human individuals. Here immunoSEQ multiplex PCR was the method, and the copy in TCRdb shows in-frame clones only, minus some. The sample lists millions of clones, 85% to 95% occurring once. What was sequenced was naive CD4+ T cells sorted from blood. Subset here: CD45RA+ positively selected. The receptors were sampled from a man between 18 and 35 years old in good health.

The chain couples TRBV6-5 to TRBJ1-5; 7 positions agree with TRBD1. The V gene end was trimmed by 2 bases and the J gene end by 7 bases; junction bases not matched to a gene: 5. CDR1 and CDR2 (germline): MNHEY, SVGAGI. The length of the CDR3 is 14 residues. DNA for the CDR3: TGTGCCAGCAGTTACGGGCAGGGGGTCCAGCCCCAGCATTTT. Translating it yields CASSYGQGVQPQHF.

CDR3 sequence (DNA): TGTGCCAGCAGTGAAGATGGGGTCGCTGGGGCCAACGTCCTGACTTTC. This gives the protein CASSEDGVAGANVLTF. The chain recombines TRBV2 with TRBJ2-6, with D unclear. Trimming removed 1 base at V and 2 bases at J, with 9 bases between. This CDR3 has 16 amino acids. Germline V gene data show CDR1 as SNHLY and CDR2 as FYNNEI. The whole variable domain, filled in from reference TRBV2 and TRBJ2-6, reads EPEVTQTPSHQVTQMGQEVILRCVPISNHLYFYWYRQILGQKVEFLVSFYNNEISEKSEIFDDQFSVERPDGSNFTLKIRSTKLEDSAMYFCASSEDGVAGANVLTFGAGSRLTVL.

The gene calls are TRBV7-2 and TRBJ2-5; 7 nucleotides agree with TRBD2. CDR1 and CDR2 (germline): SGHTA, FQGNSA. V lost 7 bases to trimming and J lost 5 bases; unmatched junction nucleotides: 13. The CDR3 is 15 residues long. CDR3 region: CASTQGSGTWETQYF. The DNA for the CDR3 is TGTGCCAGCACCCAGGGAAGCGGGACGTGGGAGACCCAGTACTTC.

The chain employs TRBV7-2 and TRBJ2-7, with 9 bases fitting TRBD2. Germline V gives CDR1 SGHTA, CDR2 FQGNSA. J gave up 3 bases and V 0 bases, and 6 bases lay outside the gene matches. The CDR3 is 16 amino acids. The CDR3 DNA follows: TGTGCCAGCAGCTTAGCCGGGACTAGCACCTTCTACGAGCAGTACTTC. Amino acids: CASSLAGTSTFYEQYF.

CDR3 DNA: TGCGCCAGCAGTGAAATAAGCTCCTATAATTCACCCCTCCACTTT. This gives the protein CASSEISSYNSPLHF. The chain has TRBV5-1 and TRBJ1-6; D remains ambiguous. The CDR3 is 15 residues long. Trimming removed 5 bases from V and 0 bases from J, with 9 bases in between. CDR1 SGHRS and CDR2 YFSETQ come from the germline V gene.

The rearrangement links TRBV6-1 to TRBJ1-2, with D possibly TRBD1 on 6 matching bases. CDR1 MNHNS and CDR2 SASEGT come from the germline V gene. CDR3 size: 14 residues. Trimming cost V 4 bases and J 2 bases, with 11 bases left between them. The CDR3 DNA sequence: TGTGCCAGCAGTGTCCAGGGGCGGAACTATGGCTACACCTTC. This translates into CASSVQGRNYGYTF.

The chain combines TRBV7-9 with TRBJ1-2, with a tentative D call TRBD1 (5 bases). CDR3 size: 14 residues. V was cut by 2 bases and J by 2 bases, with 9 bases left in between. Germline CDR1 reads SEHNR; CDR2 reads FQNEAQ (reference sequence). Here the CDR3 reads CASSLIRGNYGYTF. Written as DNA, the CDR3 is TGTGCCAGCAGCTTAATTCGGGGGAACTATGGCTACACCTTC.

CDR3 region: CASSLEVLGYQETQYF. The CDR3 DNA follows: TGTGCCAGCAGCTTGGAGGTCTTGGGTTACCAAGAGACCCAGTACTTC. The V gene is TRBV5-6, the J gene TRBJ2-5; no firm D call. The germline V gene has CDR1 SGHDT and CDR2 YYEEEE. The ends were cut back, 0 bases at V and 0 bases at J, with 12 bases in the middle. The CDR3 contains 16 residues.

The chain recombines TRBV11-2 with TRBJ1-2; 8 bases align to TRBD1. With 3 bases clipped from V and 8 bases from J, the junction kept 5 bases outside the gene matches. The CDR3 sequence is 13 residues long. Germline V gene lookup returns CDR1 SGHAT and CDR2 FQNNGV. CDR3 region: CASSLDRVWGYTF. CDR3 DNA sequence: TGTGCCAGCAGCTTGGACAGGGTTTGGGGCTACACCTTC.

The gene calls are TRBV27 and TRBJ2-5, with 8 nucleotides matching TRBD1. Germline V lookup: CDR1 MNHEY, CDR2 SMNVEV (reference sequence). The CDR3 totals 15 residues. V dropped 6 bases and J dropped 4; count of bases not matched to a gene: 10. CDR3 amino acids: CASRFRQGAGETQYF. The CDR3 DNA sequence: TGTGCCAGCAGGTTCAGGCAGGGGGCGGGAGAGACCCAGTACTTC.

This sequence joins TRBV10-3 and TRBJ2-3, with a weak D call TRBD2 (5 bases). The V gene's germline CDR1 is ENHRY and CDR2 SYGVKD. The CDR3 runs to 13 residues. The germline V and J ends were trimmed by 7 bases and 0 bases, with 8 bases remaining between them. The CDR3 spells CAITPGSTDTQYF. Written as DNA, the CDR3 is TGTGCCATCACCCCGGGGAGCACAGATACGCAGTATTTT.

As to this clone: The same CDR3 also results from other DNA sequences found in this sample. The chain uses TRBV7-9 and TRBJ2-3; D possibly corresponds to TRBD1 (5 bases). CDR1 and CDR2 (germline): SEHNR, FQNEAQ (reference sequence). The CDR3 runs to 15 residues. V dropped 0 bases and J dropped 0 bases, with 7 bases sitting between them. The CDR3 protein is CASSLAGPSTDTQYF. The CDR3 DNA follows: TGTGCCAGCAGCTTAGCGGGGCCTAGCACAGATACGCAGTATTTT.

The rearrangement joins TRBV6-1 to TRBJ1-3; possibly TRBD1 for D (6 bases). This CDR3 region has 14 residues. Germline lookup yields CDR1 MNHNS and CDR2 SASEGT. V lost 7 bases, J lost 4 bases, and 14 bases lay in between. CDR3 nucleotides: TGTGCCAGCACCCTCGGGGGGCTGGGAAACACCATATATTTT. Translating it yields CASTLGGLGNTIYF.

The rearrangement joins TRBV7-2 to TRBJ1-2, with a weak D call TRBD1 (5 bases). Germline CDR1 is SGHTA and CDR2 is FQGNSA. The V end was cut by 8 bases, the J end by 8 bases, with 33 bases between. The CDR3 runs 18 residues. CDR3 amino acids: CASSQGRGRSPLLRGYTF. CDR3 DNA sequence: TGTGCCAGCTCCCAAGGGAGGGGACGGTCCCCCTTATTAAGGGGCTACACCTTC. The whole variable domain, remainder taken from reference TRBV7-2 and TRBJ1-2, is GAGVSQSPSNKVTEKGKDVELRCDPISGHTALYWYRQSLGQGLEFLIYFQGNSAPDKSGLPSDRFSAERTGGSVSTLTIQRTQQEDSAVYLCASSQGRGRSPLLRGYTFGSGTRLTVV.

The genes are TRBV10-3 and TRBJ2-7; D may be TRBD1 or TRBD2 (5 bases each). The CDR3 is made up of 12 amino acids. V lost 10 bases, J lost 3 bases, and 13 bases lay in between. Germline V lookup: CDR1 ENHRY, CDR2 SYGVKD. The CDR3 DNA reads TGTGCCAGGGGACCCAATAACTACGAGCAGTACTTC. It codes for CARGPNNYEQYF.

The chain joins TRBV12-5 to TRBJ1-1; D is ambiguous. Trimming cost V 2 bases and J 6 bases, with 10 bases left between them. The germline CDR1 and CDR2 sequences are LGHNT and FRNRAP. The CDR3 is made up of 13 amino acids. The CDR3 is CASGLRQTAEAFF. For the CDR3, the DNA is TGTGCTAGTGGTTTGCGGCAGACCGCTGAAGCTTTCTTT.

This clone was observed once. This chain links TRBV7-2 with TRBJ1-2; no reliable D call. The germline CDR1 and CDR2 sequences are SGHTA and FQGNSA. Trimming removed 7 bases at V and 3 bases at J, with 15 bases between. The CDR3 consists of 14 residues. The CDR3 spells CASTRDGVDYGYTF. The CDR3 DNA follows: TGTGCCAGCACCCGTGACGGGGTTGACTATGGCTACACCTTC.

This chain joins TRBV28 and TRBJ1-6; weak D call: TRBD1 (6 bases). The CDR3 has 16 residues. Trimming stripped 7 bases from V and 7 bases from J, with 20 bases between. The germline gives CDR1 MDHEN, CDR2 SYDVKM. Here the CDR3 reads CASNTPGQGRNSPLHF. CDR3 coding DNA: TGTGCCAGCAACACTCCGGGACAAGGCAGAAATTCACCCCTCCACTTT.

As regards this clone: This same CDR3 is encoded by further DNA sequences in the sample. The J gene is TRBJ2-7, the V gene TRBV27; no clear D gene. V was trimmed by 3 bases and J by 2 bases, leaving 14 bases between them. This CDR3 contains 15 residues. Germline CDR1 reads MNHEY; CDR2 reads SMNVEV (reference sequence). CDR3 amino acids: CASSLGRASTYEQYF. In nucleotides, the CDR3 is TGTGCCAGCAGTTTGGGCCGAGCGTCAACCTACGAGCAGTACTTC.

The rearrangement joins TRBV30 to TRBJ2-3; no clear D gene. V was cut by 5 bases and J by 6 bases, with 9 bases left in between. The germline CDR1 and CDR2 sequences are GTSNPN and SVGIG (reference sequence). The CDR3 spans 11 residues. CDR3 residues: CAWENRDTQYF. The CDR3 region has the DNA TGTGCCTGGGAAAACCGGGATACGCAGTATTTT.

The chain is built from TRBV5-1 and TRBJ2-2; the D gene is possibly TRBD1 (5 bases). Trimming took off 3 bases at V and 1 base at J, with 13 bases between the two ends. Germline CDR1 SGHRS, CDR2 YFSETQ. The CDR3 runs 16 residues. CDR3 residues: CASSSLGAGNTGELFF. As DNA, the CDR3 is TGCGCCAGCAGCTCCCTTGGGGCAGGGAACACCGGGGAGCTGTTTTTT. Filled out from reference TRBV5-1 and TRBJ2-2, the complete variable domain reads KAGVTQTPRYLIKTRGQQVTLSCSPISGHRSVSWYQQTPGQGLQFLFEYFSETQRNKGNFPGRFSGRQFSNSRSEMNVSTLELGDSALYLCASSSLGAGNTGELFFGEGSRLTVL.

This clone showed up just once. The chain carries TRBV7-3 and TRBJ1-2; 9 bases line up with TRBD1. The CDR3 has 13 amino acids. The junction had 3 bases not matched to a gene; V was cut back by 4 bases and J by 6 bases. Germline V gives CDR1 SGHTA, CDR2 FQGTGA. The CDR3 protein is CASSSRTGDGYTF. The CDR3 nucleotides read TGTGCCAGCAGCTCAAGGACAGGGGATGGCTACACCTTC.

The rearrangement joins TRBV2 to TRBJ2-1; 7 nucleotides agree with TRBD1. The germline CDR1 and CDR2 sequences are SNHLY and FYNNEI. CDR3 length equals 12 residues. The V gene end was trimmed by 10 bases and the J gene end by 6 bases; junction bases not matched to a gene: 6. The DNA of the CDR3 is TGTGCCACGCCAAGACAGGGCAATGAGCAGTTCTTC. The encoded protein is CATPRQGNEQFF.